Below, 8 T cell receptor beta chains from the same sample are listed, as sequenced in a study of CD8 T cells in ankylosing spondylitis. Via MiXCR, TCRdb re-called the 5' RACE reads, giving one row per CDR3 protein. The sample lists about 270,000 distinct CDR3 sequences; roughly a third were seen once. Source material: blood, either unsorted or a sorted T cell fraction (not recorded which). The receptors come from a male donor with ankylosing spondylitis or in good health (not recorded which).

The chain carries TRBV9 and TRBJ2-2; D not certain. The CDR3 spans 12 residues. CDR1 is SGDLS and CDR2 is YYNGEE in the germline V gene. V lost 5 bases and J 6 bases, leaving 8 bases between the germline ends. The CDR3 region is CASRAPAGELFF. The CDR3 DNA follows: TGTGCCAGCAGGGCCCCCGCCGGGGAGCTGTTTTTT.

In this sample, this clonotype turned up once. The chain couples TRBV11-2 to TRBJ1-6; D unclear. Trimming pared 0 bases from V and 3 bases from J, leaving 9 bases between. Germline V gives CDR1 SGHAT, CDR2 FQNNGV. The CDR3 consists of 16 residues. CDR3 amino acids: CASSLDGFSYNSPLHF. The CDR3 bases are TGTGCCAGCAGCTTAGACGGCTTCAGCTATAATTCACCCCTCCACTTT. The variable domain in full, completed from reference TRBV11-2 and TRBJ1-6, reads EAGVAQSPRYKIIEKRQSVAFWCNPISGHATLYWYQQILGQGPKLLIQFQNNGVVDDSQLPKDRFSAERLKGVDSTLKIQPAKLEDSAVYLCASSLDGFSYNSPLHFGNGTRLTVT.

The chain joins TRBV4-2 to TRBJ2-1; tentatively, D is TRBD1 (6 bases). CDR1 and CDR2 from the germline V gene are LGHNA and YNFKEQ. This CDR3 has 15 residues. V lost 7 bases to trimming and J lost 3 bases, with 16 bases between them. The CDR3 is CASKRRQDLYNEQFF. The CDR3 nucleotides are TGTGCCAGCAAGCGGAGACAGGACCTCTACAATGAGCAGTTCTTC.

This clonotype was picked up a small number of times. The V and J genes are TRBV5-1 and TRBJ2-3; TRBD2 might be the D (7 bases). The V gene lost 1 base and the J gene lost 6 bases, with 15 bases spanning the gap. From germline, CDR1 is SGHRS and CDR2 YFSETQ. The CDR3 consists of 15 residues. The CDR3 reads CASSLLGGPADTQYF. The CDR3 bases are TGCGCCAGCAGCTTGCTCGGGGGGCCGGCGGATACGCAGTATTTT.

This clonotype was found once. The rearrangement joins TRBV10-3 to TRBJ1-4, with 8 bases aligning to TRBD1. Germline V gene lookup returns CDR1 ENHRY and CDR2 SYGVKD. The CDR3 runs to 14 residues. J was trimmed by 8 bases and V by 5 bases; bases with no gene match: 7. The CDR3 reads CAISSGTGGEKLFF. The CDR3 coding sequence is TGTGCCATCAGTTCCGGGACAGGAGGCGAAAAACTGTTTTTT.

This rearrangement joins TRBV15 to TRBJ1-4, with TRBD1 matching 9 bases. CDR1 LNHNV and CDR2 YYDKDF come from the germline V gene (reference sequence). The CDR3 loop spans 16 amino acids. Trimming took 0 bases from V and 3 from J; bases not matched to a gene: 2. The CDR3 loop is CATSRDGTGSNEKLFF. The DNA for the CDR3 is TGTGCCACCAGCAGAGACGGGACAGGGTCTAATGAAAAACTGTTTTTT.

This rearrangement joins TRBV7-7 to TRBJ1-1; D not resolved. Trimming took off 5 bases at V and 5 bases at J, with 15 bases between the two ends. This CDR3 is 14 amino acids long. Germline V CDR1 and CDR2: SSHAT, FNYEAQ (reference sequence). CDR3 region: CASSPLGGGTEAFF. The CDR3 region has the DNA TGTGCCAGCAGCCCGCTAGGAGGAGGGACTGAAGCTTTCTTT. The entire variable domain, with the rest obtained from reference TRBV7-7 and TRBJ1-1, is as follows: GAGVSQSPRYKVTKRGQDVTLRCDPISSHATLYWYQQALGQGPEFLTYFNYEAQPDKSGLPSDRFSAERPEGSISTLTIQRTEQRDSAMYRCASSPLGGGTEAFFGQGTRLTVV.

V is TRBV7-9 and J is TRBJ1-5; weak D call: TRBD1 (5 bases). Germline loops: CDR1 SEHNR, CDR2 FQNEAQ (reference sequence). CDR3 length: 15 amino acids. Between the trimmed V and J ends, which lost 5 bases and 4 bases, there was a span of 15 bases. This CDR3 is CASSQGDLSNQPQHF. In DNA, the CDR3 is TGTGCCAGCAGCCAAGGGGATTTATCGAATCAGCCCCAGCATTTT.